These T cell receptor beta chains were read from a single sample in a study of radiation and T cells in renal cell carcinoma. Assay: immunoSEQ multiplex PCR; the TCRdb copy retains only in-frame clones and omits some. Of about 22,000 clones listed, roughly three quarters are singletons. The source was blood, collected from a patient whose treatment included radiotherapy and nephrectomy. The receptors shown here come from a man in his fifties or sixties with renal cell carcinoma. Both conserved end residues are part of each CDR3. The order of the fields is J gene, clone size, D gene, V gene, CDR3 protein, CDR3 DNA. D genes are given only for firm matches. Clone size is shown for a subset of rows, as once, few, many or a class of expanded clone.

>TRBJ2-2|.|TRBD1|TRBV4-2
CASSPPTGINTGELFF
TGTGCCAGCAGCCCGCCGACAGGGATTAACACCGGGGAGCTGTTTTTT
>TRBJ2-2|.|.|TRBV10-3
CAITTGRNTGELFF
TGTGCCATCACTACGGGACGTAACACCGGGGAGCTGTTTTTT
>TRBJ2-5|.|TRBD1|TRBV4-1
CASSYLWDREETQYF
TGCGCCAGCAGCTACCTTTGGGACAGGGAAGAGACCCAGTACTTC
>TRBJ2-1|.|.|TRBV2
CASTPSYLGDEQFF
TGTGCCAGCACCCCGTCCTACCTTGGGGATGAGCAGTTCTTC
>TRBJ1-1|.|.|TRBV9
CASSAYSTTTEAFF
TGTGCCAGCAGCGCTTACAGTACTACCACTGAAGCTTTCTTT
>TRBJ2-7|.|.|TRBV7-9
CASSFPSYEQYF
TGTGCCAGCAGCTTCCCCTCCTACGAGCAGTACTTC
>TRBJ1-2|once|.|TRBV19
CASSGSGARPGDYGYTF
TGTGCCAGTAGTGGGAGTGGGGCGCGGCCTGGGGACTATGGCTACACCTTC
>TRBJ1-5|few|.|TRBV30
CAWSGLSNQPQHF
TGTGCCTGGAGTGGTTTAAGCAATCAGCCCCAGCATTTT
>TRBJ1-3|.|.|TRBV7-6
CASSLLTAGNTIYF
TGTGCCAGCAGCTTATTGACTGCTGGAAACACCATATATTTT
>TRBJ1-4|once|TRBD1|TRBV30
CAWSAGQGREKLFF
TGTGCCTGGAGCGCGGGACAGGGGCGGGAAAAACTGTTTTTT
>TRBJ2-7|.|.|TRBV2
CASIRLSSSYEQYF
TGTGCCAGCATTCGGCTCTCAAGCTCCTACGAGCAGTACTTC
>TRBJ1-2|.|.|TRBV30
CAWSKATLYGYTF
TGTGCCTGGAGTAAGGCCACACTGTATGGCTACACCTTC
>TRBJ2-7|.|TRBD1|TRBV11-2
CASSTPTGTGDEQYF
TGTGCCAGCAGCACCCCGACCGGGACAGGGGACGAGCAGTACTTC
>TRBJ2-3|.|.|TRBV12-5
CASGLKTGDTQYF
TGTGCTAGTGGTTTGAAAACTGGAGATACGCAGTATTTT
>TRBJ1-1|.|.|TRBV13
CASSEHRGGANTEAFF
TGTGCCAGCAGTGAACATCGTGGAGGCGCGAACACTGAAGCTTTCTTT
>TRBJ2-1|.|TRBD2|TRBV15
CATSTGTSPGLAGGTQFF
TGTGCCACCAGCACGGGTACATCACCGGGACTAGCGGGAGGAACGCAGTTCTTC
>TRBJ2-7|once|TRBD1|TRBV2
CASSDSRAGGYEQYF
TGTGCCAGCAGTGATTCACGGGCAGGGGGTTACGAGCAGTACTTC
>TRBJ2-1|.|TRBD2|TRBV5-1
CASSPAGSGRYNEQFF
TGCGCCAGCAGCCCGGCCGGAAGCGGGAGGTACAATGAGCAGTTCTTC
>TRBJ1-1|.|TRBD1|TRBV6-5
CASSYTGQGYTEAFF
TGTGCCAGCAGTTATACGGGACAGGGGTATACTGAAGCTTTCTTT
>TRBJ1-1|once|.|TRBV10-3
CAISESERRNTEAFF
TGTGCCATCAGTGAGTCCGAAAGGAGGAACACTGAAGCTTTCTTT
>TRBJ2-2|.|.|TRBV7-2
CASSKEGGTGELFF
TGTGCCAGCAGCAAAGAGGGGGGTACCGGGGAGCTGTTTTTT
>TRBJ2-2|.|TRBD2|TRBV27
CASRDSGSITGELFF
TGTGCCAGCAGGGATAGCGGGAGTATCACCGGGGAGCTGTTTTTT
>TRBJ1-2|.|.|TRBV15
CATSVFTGRDPGYTF
TGTGCCACCAGCGTATTCACAGGGCGGGATCCTGGCTACACCTTC
>TRBJ1-2|.|.|TRBV14
CASSPNRLYGYTF
TGTGCCAGCAGCCCAAATAGGCTCTATGGCTACACCTTC
>TRBJ2-1|.|TRBD1|TRBV7-2
CASSLGRTGMRHNEQFF
TGTGCCAGCAGCTTAGGAAGGACAGGGATGCGCCACAATGAGCAGTTCTTC
>TRBJ1-3|.|.|TRBV10-1
CASSRGSGNTIYF
TGCGCCAGCAGCAGGGGATCTGGAAACACCATATATTTT
>TRBJ2-7|.|.|TRBV4-1
CASSQDETYYEQYF
TGCGCCAGCAGCCAAGATGAAACCTATTACGAGCAGTACTTC
>TRBJ2-5|.|.|TRBV7-7
CASSFSPGGGYQETQYF
TGTGCCAGCAGCTTCTCTCCAGGCGGCGGTTACCAAGAGACCCAGTACTTC
>TRBJ1-1|.|.|TRBV7-6
CASSPTSEGRTEAFF
TGTGCCAGCAGCCCCACCAGTGAAGGGCGGACTGAAGCTTTCTTT
>TRBJ2-1|.|TRBD1|TRBV15
CATSRRGQGGNNEQFF
TGTGCCACCAGCAGGAGGGGACAGGGTGGTAACAATGAGCAGTTCTTC
>TRBJ2-3|few|.|TRBV2
CASSGRQGGDTQYF
TGTGCCAGCAGTGGGCGGCAGGGTGGAGATACGCAGTATTTT
>TRBJ1-2|.|.|TRBV30
CAWSVEVYGYTF
TGTGCCTGGAGTGTAGAGGTGTATGGCTACACCTTC
>TRBJ2-5|.|.|TRBV18
CASSPSGRETQYF
TGTGCCAGCTCACCATCGGGGCGGGAGACCCAGTACTTC
>TRBJ1-2|.|TRBD1|TRBV5-6
CASSLVGTGTYGYTF
TGTGCCAGCAGCTTGGTGGGGACAGGTACCTATGGCTACACCTTC
>TRBJ1-1|.|.|TRBV27
CASSPPGLLGTEAFF
TGTGCCAGCAGTCCTCCGGGACTCCTGGGGACTGAAGCTTTCTTT
>TRBJ2-7|once|TRBD1|TRBV2
CASSGAGGSYEQYF
TGTGCCAGCAGCGGGGCAGGGGGATCCTACGAGCAGTACTTC
>TRBJ1-6|.|.|TRBV9
CASSVAEDLSPLHF
TGTGCCAGCAGCGTAGCGGAGGACCTTTCACCCCTCCACTTT